The following is a T cell receptor beta chain sequence with its context. Its antigen is unknown. Produced via immunoSEQ multiplex PCR; TCRdb's table is partial and in-frame only. In the table there are some 40,000 clones, roughly 74% of which are singletons. The data were taken from a study of vaccination effects on CD4 cells after COVID-19. Study-wide background: With the ViraFEST assay, the study expanded antigen-specific CD4+ T cells using viral peptide pools, then sequenced them. Of the BNT162b2 and mRNA-1273 vaccines, participants received two doses of one or the other.

The authors isolated CD4+ T cells after 9 to 10 days of culture. Vaccinated recipients, who were negative for nucleocapsid antibodies, had no history of SARS-CoV-2 infection. Points from the study as a whole: Healthy vaccinees showed cross-reactivity with common cold coronaviruses in only 1 of 255 vaccine-induced clones.

The sequence derives from a human donor who received a COVID-19 vaccine. This specimen was CD4+ T cells from PBMCs cultured without peptide, taken before COVID-19 vaccination.

CDR3 DNA sequence: TGTGCCAGCAGTGGCCCGGGACAGAGAGCTAACTATGGCTACACCTTC. It translates to CASSGPGQRANYGYTF. V is TRBV6-6 and J is TRBJ1-2; 7 nucleotides line up with TRBD1. Germline trimming cut 5 bases from V and 0 bases from J; bases unmatched to any gene: 9. The CDR3 totals 16 residues. Looked up from germline, CDR1 is MNHNY and CDR2 is SVGAGI (reference sequence).